This passage covers 25 T cell receptor beta chains from one sample sequenced in a study of cytomegalovirus exposure and HLA in healthy donors. The PCR employed 60 Vbeta primers together with 13 Jbeta primers. Using immunoSEQ multiplex PCR, the repertoire was profiled, and TCRdb retains in-frame clones only, with some absent. This repertoire includes roughly 100,000 clones. The specimen was PBMCs. The source is a man aged 40-50 years in good health and CMV-seronegative.

V and J are TRBV9 and TRBJ2-2, with TRBD2 matching over 11 bases. Germline-derived CDR1 and CDR2 are SGDLS and YYNGEE. V shed 0 bases, J shed 4 bases, and the junction held 5 bases outside the gene matches. The CDR3 is 17 residues long. CDR3 DNA: TGTGCCAGCAGCGTAGGGAGACTAGCGGGGATCACCGGGGAGCTGTTTTTT. It specifies CASSVGRLAGITGELFF.

As concerns this clone: The junction departs from germline at one end; a sequencing error may be responsible. The chain carries TRBV10-3 and TRBJ1-1; D is ambiguous. Looked up from germline, CDR1 is ENHRY and CDR2 is SYGVKD. CDR3 length: 14 amino acids. The CDR3 DNA reads as TGTGCCATCAGTAAGTCGGGAGGTGACACTGAAGCTTTCTTT. Amino acids: CAISKSGGDTEAFF.

The chain couples TRBV10-3 to TRBJ2-1, with 12 bases identical to TRBD2. This CDR3 has 17 amino acids. Trimming took 0 bases from V and 7 from J; bases not matched to a gene: 7. Germline V gene sequence: CDR1 ENHRY, CDR2 SYGVKD. The CDR3 DNA reads TGTGCCATCAGTGAGTCGACTAGCGGGAGTTATAGGAATGAGCAGTTCTTC. It is translated as CAISESTSGSYRNEQFF.

The chain links TRBV5-4 to TRBJ2-1; D gene uncertain. The CDR3 is 14 amino acids. V dropped 4 bases and J dropped 5 bases, with 13 bases sitting between them. From germline, CDR1 is SGHNT and CDR2 YYREEE (reference sequence). The CDR3 DNA reads TGTGCCAGCAGCCACTACCAGATTAACAATGAGCAGTTCTTC. This translates into CASSHYQINNEQFF.

The rearrangement joins TRBV19 to TRBJ1-1, with TRBD1 matching over 8 bases. The germline CDR1 and CDR2 sequences are LNHDA and SQIVND (reference sequence). CDR3 length: 12 residues. Trimming removed 5 bases from V and 8 bases from J; junction bases left unmatched: 4. As DNA, the CDR3 is TGTGCCAGTAGTCCCCGGACAGGGGAAGCTTTCTTT. Translating it yields CASSPRTGEAFF.

The chain carries TRBV19 and TRBJ1-1; 9 nucleotides agree with TRBD1. The CDR3 consists of 12 residues. The ends lost 6 bases at V and 8 bases at J; junction bases unmatched: 4. CDR1 and CDR2 (germline): LNHDA, SQIVND (reference sequence). The DNA of the CDR3 is TGTGCCAGTAGAGACAGGGGGACCGAAGCTTTCTTT. This codes for CASRDRGTEAFF. The complete variable domain, with remaining parts taken from reference TRBV19 and TRBJ1-1, reads DGGITQSPKYLFRKEGQNVTLSCEQNLNHDAMYWYRQDPGQGLRLIYYSQIVNDFQKGDIAEGYSVSREKKESFPLTVTSAQKNPTAFYLCASRDRGTEAFFGQGTRLTVV.

Remarks on this clone: The identical CDR3 is also encoded by other nucleotide sequences in the sample. The chain recombines TRBV5-1 with TRBJ2-5; 9 bases line up with TRBD2. The CDR3 is made up of 16 amino acids. The germline CDR1 and CDR2 sequences are SGHRS and YFSETQ. Trimming took 0 bases from V and 2 from J; bases not matched to a gene: 5. CDR3 nucleotide sequence: TGCGCCAGCAGCTTGGCCGGTACTAGCGGGCAAGAGACCCAGTACTTC. This translates into CASSLAGTSGQETQYF.

V is TRBV6-4 and J is TRBJ1-2, with a tentative D call TRBD1 (6 bases). CDR1 and CDR2 (germline): MRHNA, SNTAGT. V dropped 6 bases and J dropped 7 bases, with 18 bases sitting between them. This CDR3 is 14 amino acids long. In nucleotides, the CDR3 is TGTGCCAGCAGCGAAGACCACAGGGCTGGTGGCTACACCTTC. Translated: CASSEDHRAGGYTF.

This chain uses TRBV30 with TRBJ2-3; 8 bases match TRBD1. Losses at the gene ends were 2 bases for V and 4 bases for J; bases not matched to a gene: 2. Germline CDR1 GTSNPN, CDR2 SVGIG (reference sequence). The CDR3 length is 13 residues. The CDR3: CAWSWTGPDTQYF. In DNA, the CDR3 is TGTGCCTGGAGTTGGACAGGGCCAGATACGCAGTATTTT.

The CDR3 region is CASSVGDRVINEQFF. In DNA, the CDR3 is TGTGCCAGCAGCGTAGGGGACAGGGTTATCAATGAGCAGTTCTTC. V is TRBV9 and J is TRBJ2-1, with 9 bases aligning to TRBD1. V was pared by 0 bases and J by 6 bases, with 4 bases of the junction left unmatched. The germline V gene has CDR1 SGDLS and CDR2 YYNGEE. This CDR3 is built from 15 residues.

The V call is TRBV5-1, the J call TRBJ1-6; tentative D call: TRBD1 (6 bases). V lost 1 base to trimming and J lost 5 bases, with 10 bases between them. The CDR3 totals 15 residues. Germline lookup yields CDR1 SGHRS and CDR2 YFSETQ. CDR3 in amino acids: CASSLRGADNSPLHF. The DNA of the CDR3 is TGCGCCAGCAGCTTGCGGGGGGCAGATAATTCACCCCTCCACTTT.

The chain combines TRBV6-5 with TRBJ2-3, with 12 bases lining up with TRBD2. This CDR3 contains 15 residues. Germline V gene sequence: CDR1 MNHEY, CDR2 SVGAGI. V dropped 6 bases and J dropped 5; count of bases not matched to a gene: 6. CDR3 sequence (DNA): TGTGCCAGCAGCCCACTAGCGGGAGGCCAAGATACGCAGTATTTT. This sequence encodes CASSPLAGGQDTQYF.

About this clone itself: This specimen includes other DNA sequences encoding the same CDR3. The V gene is TRBV2, the J gene TRBJ2-4; 9 nucleotides line up with TRBD1. The ends lost 6 bases at V and 9 bases at J; junction bases unmatched: 3. The CDR3 is 12 amino acids. Germline V CDR1 and CDR2: SNHLY, FYNNEI. This CDR3 reads CASSRQGGIQYF. In DNA, the CDR3 is TGTGCCAGCAGCAGACAGGGGGGCATTCAGTACTTC.

This chain uses TRBV5-1 with TRBJ2-1; tentatively, D is TRBD1 (6 bases). There are 15 residues in the CDR3. Germline V gene sequence: CDR1 SGHRS, CDR2 YFSETQ. V lost 0 bases and J lost 7, with 14 bases in between. CDR3 sequence: CASSLGTGLGNEQFF. CDR3 sequence (DNA): TGCGCCAGCAGCTTGGGAACAGGGTTGGGTAATGAGCAGTTCTTC.

The rearrangement joins TRBV2 to TRBJ2-7, with 7 bases that match TRBD1. The ends lost 8 bases at V and 0 bases at J; junction bases unmatched: 4. Germline assignment: CDR1 SNHLY and CDR2 FYNNEI. The CDR3 extends over 13 amino acids. The chain's CDR3 is CASEGQFSYEQYF. The CDR3 bases are TGTGCCAGCGAGGGACAGTTCTCCTACGAGCAGTACTTC.

The chain recombines TRBV9 with TRBJ2-1; 8 bases map to TRBD2. The CDR3 totals 15 residues. With 0 bases clipped from V and 9 bases from J, the junction kept 8 bases outside the gene matches. Germline CDR1 reads SGDLS; CDR2 reads YYNGEE. CDR3 coding DNA: TGTGCCAGCAGCGTAGGACGGGGGGGGCCTGGTGAGCAGTTCTTC. It yields the protein CASSVGRGGPGEQFF.

A remark on this clone: Other DNA sequences from this sample encode an identical CDR3 as well. The rearrangement joins TRBV7-2 to TRBJ2-7; 7 bases map to TRBD2. Germline CDR1 reads SGHTA; CDR2 reads FQGNSA. Trimming took 1 base from V and 4 from J; bases not matched to a gene: 1. The CDR3 has 13 amino acids. The CDR3 DNA reads TGTGCCAGCAGCTTAGGGGGGGGTTACGAGCAGTACTTC. Amino acids: CASSLGGGYEQYF.

The chain uses TRBV2 and TRBJ2-3; TRBD2 is a possible D gene (6 bases). The V gene's germline CDR1 is SNHLY and CDR2 FYNNEI. Trimming stripped 6 bases from V and 3 bases from J, with 13 bases between. This CDR3 is built from 14 residues. The CDR3 DNA sequence: TGTGCCAGCAGCGTAGCGGTGGGAACAGATACGCAGTATTTT. Protein sequence: CASSVAVGTDTQYF.

This chain links TRBV5-6 with TRBJ2-3; 9 positions match TRBD1. CDR3 size: 15 residues. Germline V gene sequence: CDR1 SGHDT, CDR2 YYEEEE. J was trimmed by 0 bases and V by 2 bases; bases with no gene match: 1. CDR3 coding DNA: TGTGCCAGCAGCTTCGGGACAGGGAGCACAGATACGCAGTATTTT. Translation gives CASSFGTGSTDTQYF.

J is TRBJ2-1 and V is TRBV19; 9 nucleotides align to TRBD1. Germline assignment: CDR1 LNHDA and CDR2 SQIVND (reference sequence). The CDR3 totals 15 residues. V shed 3 bases and J 6 bases; nucleotides not matched to a gene: 6. This CDR3 is CASSIGTGRGNEQFF. Written as DNA, the CDR3 is TGTGCCAGTAGTATCGGGACAGGGAGGGGCAATGAGCAGTTCTTC.

With regard to this clone: Other nucleotide sequences from this sample produce the same CDR3. V is TRBV28 and J is TRBJ1-3; D ambiguous. The CDR3 is 16 amino acids. V lost 6 bases and J 0 bases, leaving 15 bases between the germline ends. CDR1 is MDHEN, CDR2 SYDVKM, per germline. This CDR3 reads CASRRTALSSGNTIYF. In nucleotides, the CDR3 is TGTGCCAGCAGGCGTACAGCATTAAGCTCTGGAAACACCATATATTTT.

The CDR3 loop reads CASSGASGNIQYF. As DNA, the CDR3 is TGCGCCAGCAGTGGCGCTAGCGGAAACATTCAGTACTTC. This chain connects TRBV10-2 to TRBJ2-4, with 7 bases matching TRBD2. Germline V gene lookup returns CDR1 WSHSY and CDR2 SAAADI. This CDR3 has 13 residues. Trimming cost V 4 bases and J 6 bases; bases outside gene matches: 3.

The genes are TRBV9 and TRBJ2-3; TRBD1 agrees at 10 bases. Germline CDR1 reads SGDLS; CDR2 reads YYNGEE. This CDR3 has 16 amino acids. The ends lost 3 bases at V and 5 bases at J; junction bases unmatched: 9. The CDR3 sequence: CASSAAPGQGRDTQYF. Written as DNA, the CDR3 is TGTGCCAGCAGCGCCGCCCCGGGACAGGGGAGAGATACGCAGTATTTT.

The chain carries TRBV5-1 and TRBJ2-4, with 14 bases identical to TRBD2. Unmatched junction bases numbered 9, after V lost 4 bases and J lost 0 bases. The germline gives CDR1 SGHRS, CDR2 YFSETQ. The CDR3 is made up of 19 amino acids. The CDR3 DNA is TGCGCCAGCAGCCAGGGACTAGCGGGAGAAGAGCTAGCCAAAAACATTCAGTACTTC. Its protein product is CASSQGLAGEELAKNIQYF.

This sequence joins TRBV27 and TRBJ2-2, with unresolved D. The CDR3 contains 13 residues. Trimming removed 3 bases from V and 5 bases from J, with 7 bases in between. Germline V lookup: CDR1 MNHEY, CDR2 SMNVEV (reference sequence). CDR3: CASSFRTTGELFF. The CDR3 DNA reads TGTGCCAGCAGTTTCAGAACGACCGGGGAGCTGTTTTTT.